Listed below are T cell receptor beta chains from one sample, sequenced in a study of T cells in Graves' hyperthyroidism and ophthalmopathy. TCRdb fed the multiplex PCR reads into MiXCR, producing one record per CDR3 protein. The table lists around 240,000 distinct CDR3 sequences, 16% of them singletons. The source material was blood. All receptors derive from a woman under 30 with Graves' ophthalmopathy. Each CDR3 is given with its conserved first and last residue. D genes are given only for firm matches. Clone sizes are given selectively: once, few, many, or a class where the clone is expanded.

clone_size d_call v_call cdr3_aa
many TRBD1 TRBV12-3/TRBV12-4 CASSLDRGVPGELFF
many . TRBV11-2 CASRPIAGSLAGAKNIQYF
many TRBD1 TRBV19 CASSQGTGKGQPQHF
many . TRBV15 CATSRDFQGGDTQYF
many . TRBV28 CASSFTGYGYTF
few . TRBV28 CASSFEGLETKYF
many TRBD2 TRBV10-2 CASSDALAGWSSYEQYF
many . TRBV20-1 CSAIGVSYEQYF
. . TRBV10-3 CAIGTGHSGANVLTF
. . TRBV13 CASSLGSLGGAGGGYTF
many TRBD1 TRBV7-2 CASSQRTGKADTQYF
many TRBD1 TRBV2 CASSEEGAFRGYTF
many . TRBV28 CASSFGIAQETQYF
many TRBD1 TRBV29-1 CSVETSTGGTEAFF
few . TRBV6-1 CASSEYVAGYSNQPQHF
many TRBD2 TRBV20-1 CSAHGLAGATQYF
many . TRBV4-1 CASSQAGLAGSSTDTQYF
many . TRBV25-1 CASRQYFDNEQFF
many . TRBV7-9 CASSLVVWGTEAFF
many TRBD1 TRBV5-1 CASSLGQGDGYTF
. . TRBV19 CASSMLGSNTDTQYF
many . TRBV7-2 CASSSGTHSITDTQYF
many TRBD1 TRBV7-9 CASSPGQGGSGNQPQHF
many TRBD2 TRBV27 CASSFAGAAYNEQFF
many TRBD1 TRBV27 CASSQWTGRYEQYF
many . TRBV28 CASSLGGLSSYNEQFF
many . TRBV28 CASSFLGVGQPQHF
. . TRBV5-1 CASSLVQSKNIQYF
many TRBD1 TRBV5-8 CASSLASGGVNTEAFF
few . TRBV4-2 CASSQDLGIGHNEQFF
many . TRBV7-9 CASSLGRTGVLNTQYF
many TRBD1 TRBV6-1 CASSEGTGTFDRYTF
many TRBD1 TRBV10-1 CASSENRGPNTGELFF
many TRBD1 TRBV5-5 CASSNGMTGVGYEQYF
many TRBD2 TRBV28 CASSFVAGADTQYF
. . TRBV11-2 CATTVGGGYTF
many . TRBV20-1 CSASGRSQETQYF
few TRBD1 TRBV27 CASGTASNTEAFF
many . TRBV7-9 CASSPPPPADYNEQFF
many . TRBV4-1 CASSQDFGKGTEAFF
many . TRBV2 CASSDPGRPATNEKLFF
many . TRBV2 CASSEGPGSGNEQFF
many . TRBV7-3 CASSLTPTANTGELFF
many TRBD2 TRBV27 CASSSLAGDPEQYF
. TRBD1 TRBV12-3/TRBV12-4 CASSYDRGLNEQYF
few . TRBV9 CASSEGGSNEKLFF
many . TRBV6-1 CASSELRVMTDTQYF
many . TRBV4-1 CASSQDLGWADTQYF
many TRBD2 TRBV6-1 CASSDQMKIAGGDQTQYF